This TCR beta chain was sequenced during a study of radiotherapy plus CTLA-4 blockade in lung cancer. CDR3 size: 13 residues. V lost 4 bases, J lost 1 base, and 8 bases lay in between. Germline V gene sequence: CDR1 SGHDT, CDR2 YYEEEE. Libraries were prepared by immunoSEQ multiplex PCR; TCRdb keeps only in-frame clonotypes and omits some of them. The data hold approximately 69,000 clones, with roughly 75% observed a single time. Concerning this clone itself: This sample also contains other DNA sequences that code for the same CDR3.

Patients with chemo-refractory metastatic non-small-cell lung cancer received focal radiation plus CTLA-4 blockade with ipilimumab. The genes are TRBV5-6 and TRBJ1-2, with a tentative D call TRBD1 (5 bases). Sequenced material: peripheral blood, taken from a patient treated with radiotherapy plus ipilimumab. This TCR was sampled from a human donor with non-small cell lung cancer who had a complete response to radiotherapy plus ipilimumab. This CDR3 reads CASSVTDNYGYTF. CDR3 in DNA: TGTGCCAGCAGCGTGACAGATAACTATGGCTACACCTTC.